This T cell receptor (beta chain) was sequenced for a study of T cells in pancreatic ductal adenocarcinoma. Study-wide findings and caveats: Mean clonality was approximately 0.11 in tumors and roughly 0.072 in blood, not significantly different.

Concerning this clone: Its antigen remains unknown.

The method was immunoSEQ multiplex PCR; TCRdb's version includes in-frame clones alone and lacks a portion of them. The sample contains about 12,000 clones, about nine tenths of which appear only once. No neoadjuvant therapy was given to the selected pancreatic ductal adenocarcinoma patients before their surgery. This CDR3 is built from 13 residues. Germline CDR1 reads SGDLS; CDR2 reads YYNGEE. The ends were cut back, 4 bases at V and 4 bases at J, with 12 bases in the middle. The source is a human donor with pancreatic ductal adenocarcinoma. The chain carries TRBV9 and TRBJ2-7; TRBD2 might be the D (6 bases). Specimen: PBMCs. CDR3 residues: CASSPGDWYEQYF. DNA for the CDR3: TGTGCCAGCAGCCCCGGGGACTGGTACGAGCAGTACTTC.